The T cell receptor (beta chain) under discussion was sequenced for a study of Ad26.COV2.S vaccination and SARS-CoV-2 variants. V was clipped by 2 bases and J by 5 bases; unmatched bases: 10. The germline CDR1 and CDR2 sequences are KGHSH and LQKENI. This CDR3 spans 16 amino acids. This sample's treatment: 15 to 20 received Ad26.COV2.S at low or high dose, single or two shots; five or six received placebo; per-sample allocation not given. Collection of samples fell on day 63 after the first vaccine or placebo injection. Libraries were prepared by immunoSEQ multiplex PCR; TCRdb keeps only in-frame clonotypes and omits some of them. The sample has over 300,000 clones; around 82% are singletons.

The rearrangement uses TRBV18 and TRBJ1-1, with 8 positions matching TRBD1. The sequenced sample was peripheral blood, obtained in a trial of Ad26.COV2.S vaccine versus placebo. This TCR came from a person aged 18-65 years who received the Ad26.COV2.S COVID-19 vaccine or a placebo. CDR3 amino acids: CASSPITGGIKTEAFF. CDR3 bases: TGTGCCAGCTCACCAATAACAGGGGGTATTAAAACTGAAGCTTTCTTT. Looking up the rest from reference TRBV18 and TRBJ1-1 gives the full variable domain: NAGVMQNPRHLVRRRGQEARLRCSPMKGHSHVYWYRQLPEEGLKFMVYLQKENIIDESGMPKERFSAEFPKEGPSILRIQQVVRGDSAAYFCASSPITGGIKTEAFFGQGTRLTVV.